Presented here are 5 T cell receptor beta chains from one specimen sequenced in a study of shared clonotypes between healthy human individuals. TCRdb keeps only in-frame clones here, not all; method: immunoSEQ multiplex PCR. The table has almost 700,000 clones, under 95% seen once. Terminally differentiated effector memory CD45RA+ cells were excluded by CCR7 positive selection of CD45RO-negative cells. The specimen was naive CD8+ T cells sorted from blood. The receptors shown here come from a man in his thirties or forties in good health.

The CDR3 DNA reads TGTGCCAGCAGCCTACCCCGGGACAGGGGAGAAGATACGCAGTATTTT. As protein: CASSLPRDRGEDTQYF. V and J are TRBV7-8 and TRBJ2-3; 10 nucleotides match TRBD1. V shed 5 bases, J shed 5 bases, and the junction held 10 bases outside the gene matches. CDR1 SGHVS and CDR2 FQNEAQ come from the germline V gene. CDR3 length: 16 amino acids.

The chain has TRBV21-1 and TRBJ1-2. TRBV21-1 is shown as a pseudogene. This CDR3 contains 15 residues. Here the CDR3 reads CASSQRRTGARGYTF. The CDR3 nucleotides read TGTGCCAGCAGCCAACGACGGACGGGGGCGCGTGGCTACACCTTC.

This clone showed up just once. Here the CDR3 reads CATWTGALSYEQYF. CDR3 sequence (DNA): TGTGCCACCTGGACTGGGGCACTGTCCTACGAGCAGTACTTC. The rearrangement joins TRBV2 to TRBJ2-7, with D perhaps matching TRBD1 or TRBD2 (5 bases each). This CDR3 has 14 residues. The V and J ends lost 10 bases and 1 base respectively, with 17 bases between them. Germline CDR1 and CDR2: SNHLY and FYNNEI.

The J gene is TRBJ2-2, the V gene TRBV5-8; 10 bases map to TRBD2. The germline gives CDR1 SGHTS, CDR2 YDEGEE. J lost 3 bases, V lost 4 bases, and 9 bases had no gene match. The length of the CDR3 is 17 residues. CDR3 in amino acids: CASSPTTGLAYTGELFF. The CDR3 coding sequence is TGTGCCAGCAGCCCCACGACGGGACTAGCGTACACCGGGGAGCTGTTTTTT.

The V call is TRBV10-3, the J call TRBJ1-5; possible D gene TRBD1, 5 bases. V lost 2 bases and J lost 4, with 9 bases in between. CDR1 and CDR2 from the germline V gene are ENHRY and SYGVKD. CDR3 length: 14 residues. The CDR3 loop is CAISEGRENQPQHF. CDR3 DNA sequence: TGTGCCATCAGTGAGGGCAGGGAGAATCAGCCCCAGCATTTT.